This T cell receptor (beta chain) was observed in a study of blood T cell repertoires in COVID-19 (dated by TCRdb to 2020 to 2022). About the full investigation: Collaborator samples came from the United States, Italy and Spain and covered acute and convalescent phases of COVID-19. The prospective study material was composed of cDNA or gDNA derived from T cells, B-cell-depleted T cells, or PBMCs. Subjects who had been exposed to COVID-19, were actively infected with it, or had recovered from it provided the deeply sampled blood TCRbeta repertoires that made up the dataset. The repertoires were made available in a free public database intended to serve as a resource for research on the immune response to SARS-CoV-2. Samples were obtained from the ongoing ImmuneRACE study (first 160 participants) and from 950 to 1,500 subjects provided by 6 global collaborators. A de-identified subject ID, COVID-19 status, age in years and sex were almost always included in the sample metadata. HLA class I and class II types, where available, came from metadata supplied by the sample provider rather than from assay-based typing. Paper-wide results and their limitations: How much clinical and demographic metadata was included differed by source and by participant, and the metadata was provided uncurated.

Collaborating institutions collected whole blood in K2EDTA tubes following their own protocols. Collaborator samples were shipped for TCRbeta analysis as frozen whole blood, isolated PBMCs, or DNA extracted from either sample type. V loses 1 base of germline sequence and J loses 6 bases, and the interval between the two ends is 13 bases. The germline V gene (reference sequence) gives CDR1 as LGHDT and CDR2 as YNNKEL. From its cysteine to its phenylalanine, the CDR3 spans 14 amino acids. Only the CDR3 region is kept as DNA, spanning 42 bases read in frame from base 1. The immunoSEQ Assay, a bias-controlled multiplex PCR, was used to amplify TCRbeta CDR3 regions from genomic DNA. Processing in the source paper ran as follows. Within the assay, amplification of reference gene primers was used to estimate how many nucleated cells each sample contained. To quantify the absolute abundance of each unique TCRbeta CDR3 rearrangement, sequence reads were collapsed and filtered. For each sample, productive Simpson clonality was calculated by taking the square root of Simpson's diversity index across productive rearrangements. Held by TCRdb, this immuneACCESS table contains in-frame sequences only and omits some clones. Under half of the omission traces to an unresolved V gene where checked; the cause of the rest is unknown. The V and J calls and clone size come from that table; D and trimming were worked out from the DNA. Counted in this sample were about 68,000 clones; approximately 90% of them appeared once. The leading ten clones occupy 2.7% of the sample.

Concerning this clone: No antigen is known for it. Nothing much larger sits one base from this clone, and base qualities are not available.

The chain is made from TRBV3-1 (or the pseudogene TRBV3-2) and TRBJ2-7; TRBD2 is possibly the D segment (5 matching bases). The sample comprised peripheral blood. This TCR was recovered from a man in his fifties or sixties with acute or convalescent COVID-19. The nucleotide sequence is given as TGTGCCAGCAGCCAAGGGAGCGGAACCGGCGAGCAGTACTTC. This translates into CASSQGSGTGEQYF.